The 21 T cell receptor beta chains presented below share a single source sample, sequenced in a study of cytomegalovirus exposure and HLA in healthy donors (dated by TCRdb to about 2017). Libraries came from the immunoSEQ multiplex PCR assay. The table comes from immuneACCESS by way of TCRdb, which keeps in-frame sequences with V and J called. Part of the clones is missing from these tables; in studies checked, under half for an unresolved V gene and the rest for unknown reasons. For this sample there are hundreds of thousands of clones; approximately 90% appear just once. About 2.5% of the sample goes to the ten largest clones. The specimen was PBMCs. The receptors derive from a man aged 18 to 30 in good health and CMV-seronegative.

The gene calls are TRBV18 and TRBJ1-2, with TRBD1 identical over 9 bases. The CDR3 is 14 amino acids. The J segment lost 10 bases and the V segment lost 3 bases, leaving 9 bases of the junction unmatched. CDR1 and CDR2 (germline): KGHSH, LQKENI. As DNA, the CDR3 is TGTGCCAGCTCACCGAGTTGGGACAGGGCAGACTACACCTTC. Encoded protein: CASSPSWDRADYTF.

This clone was seen only once. The chain joins TRBV6-1 to TRBJ1-2; D unresolved. V gave up 2 bases and J gave up 0 bases, with 10 bases separating them. CDR1 MNHNS and CDR2 SASEGT come from the germline V gene. The CDR3 is made up of 15 amino acids. The CDR3 reads CASSEWRGANYGYTF. The CDR3 DNA is TGTGCCAGCAGTGAATGGAGAGGAGCTAACTATGGCTACACCTTC.

V is TRBV5-1 and J is TRBJ1-6; 8 bases match TRBD1. The germline V gene has CDR1 SGHRS and CDR2 YFSETQ. V lost 1 base to trimming and J lost 10 bases; unmatched junction nucleotides: 4. This CDR3 contains 14 residues. This chain's CDR3 is CASSLQGARSPLHF. The CDR3 DNA reads TGCGCCAGCAGCTTGCAGGGGGCTAGGTCACCCCTCCACTTT.

The V call is TRBV4-2, the J call TRBJ1-1; TRBD1 aligns across 7 bases. This CDR3 contains 12 residues. The germline V gene has CDR1 LGHNA and CDR2 YNFKEQ. The trim removed 5 bases at V and 10 bases at J, leaving 7 bases unmatched. Written as DNA, the CDR3 is TGTGCCAGCAGCGCGACAGGGAAGGGAGCTTTCTTT. Translating gives CASSATGKGAFF.

The V gene is TRBV28, the J gene TRBJ2-7; TRBD2 matches at 9 bases. V gave up 6 bases and J gave up 9 bases; unmatched junction bases: 12. CDR1 is MDHEN, CDR2 SYDVKM, per germline. CDR3 size: 14 residues. The CDR3 region is CASSTGTSSLGQYF. The CDR3 coding sequence is TGTGCCAGCAGCACCGGGACTAGCTCGCTTGGGCAGTACTTC.

The chain uses TRBV27 and TRBJ2-4; a weak D match, TRBD2 (6 bases). Looked up from germline, CDR1 is MNHEY and CDR2 is SMNVEV (reference sequence). The CDR3 runs 15 residues. Trimming took off 1 base at V and 7 bases at J, with 14 bases between the two ends. In DNA, the CDR3 is TGTGCCAGCAGTTTATTCGGGGGTCCAAGGAACATTCAGTACTTC. Its translation: CASSLFGGPRNIQYF.

This clone was counted a single time. The chain recombines TRBV27 with TRBJ2-1; tentatively, D is TRBD2 (5 bases). The CDR3 sequence is 15 residues long. V lost 2 bases and J 4 bases, leaving 12 bases between the germline ends. Germline CDR1 and CDR2: MNHEY and SMNVEV (reference sequence). DNA of the CDR3: TGTGCCAGCAGTTTAATTGCGAGGGAATACAATGAGCAGTTCTTC. Translated, it gives CASSLIAREYNEQFF.

This clone was seen once. The V gene is TRBV7-2, the J gene TRBJ2-3, with 7 bases lining up with TRBD2. The CDR3 sequence is 16 residues long. With V trimmed by 2 bases and J by 3 bases, 8 bases remained unmatched. Per the germline V gene, CDR1 is SGHTA and CDR2 is FQGNSA. The DNA of the CDR3 is TGTGCCAGCAGCTTACTCTTCGGGGGGTTTACAGATACGCAGTATTTT. As protein: CASSLLFGGFTDTQYF.

This clone has more than one count but fewer than ten. CDR3 loop: CASSQLARYTTGELFF. The CDR3 region has the DNA TGCGCCAGCAGCCAACTAGCGAGGTACACCACCGGGGAGCTGTTTTTT. The V gene is TRBV4-1, the J gene TRBJ2-2; perhaps TRBD2 as D (6 bases). Germline lookup yields CDR1 MGHRA and CDR2 YSYEKL. Deletions cut 2 bases from V and 4 bases from J, with 14 bases between. The CDR3 has 16 residues.

This rearrangement joins TRBV4-3 to TRBJ1-4, with D possibly TRBD1 on 6 matching bases. Trimming shortened V by 0 bases and J by 4 bases, and 18 bases separated the two germline ends. The V gene's germline CDR1 is LGHNA and CDR2 YSLEER. The CDR3 totals 18 residues. CDR3 DNA sequence: TGCGCCAGCAGCCAAGATTGGGCGAGGGGGACGGTTAATGAAAAACTGTTTTTT. Protein sequence: CASSQDWARGTVNEKLFF.

The rearrangement uses TRBV27 and TRBJ2-7, with 9 bases lining up with TRBD1. V trimming: 4 bases; J trimming: 4 bases; junction bases outside the gene matches: 5. CDR1 and CDR2 (germline): MNHEY, SMNVEV (reference sequence). The CDR3 contains 14 residues. The CDR3 sequence is CASSSGQGPYEQYF. CDR3 in DNA: TGTGCCAGCAGTTCTGGACAGGGGCCTTACGAGCAGTACTTC.

J is TRBJ2-7 and V is TRBV7-2; 9 nucleotides match TRBD1. With 5 bases clipped from V and 3 bases from J, the junction kept 5 bases outside the gene matches. The CDR3 has 14 amino acids. Germline CDR1 reads SGHTA; CDR2 reads FQGNSA. CDR3 amino acids: CASSPDRGSYEQYF. The DNA for the CDR3 is TGTGCCAGCAGCCCTGACAGGGGGAGCTACGAGCAGTACTTC.

V is TRBV5-1 and J is TRBJ2-1, with a weak D call TRBD2 (5 bases). The length of the CDR3 is 15 residues. V lost 4 bases, J lost 7 bases, and 18 bases lay in between. Germline values: CDR1 SGHRS, CDR2 YFSETQ. The CDR3 sequence is CASSTRVAGLNEQFF. DNA for the CDR3: TGCGCCAGCAGCACCCGCGTCGCGGGTCTAAATGAGCAGTTCTTC. The full variable domain, in which reference TRBV5-1 and TRBJ2-1 provide the parts outside the CDR3, is KAGVTQTPRYLIKTRGQQVTLSCSPISGHRSVSWYQQTPGQGLQFLFEYFSETQRNKGNFPGRFSGRQFSNSRSEMNVSTLELGDSALYLCASSTRVAGLNEQFFGPGTRLTVL.

The chain links TRBV10-1 to TRBJ2-1; 9 nucleotides line up with TRBD2. The CDR3 is made up of 16 amino acids. The V gene's germline CDR1 is WNHNN and CDR2 SYGVQD (reference sequence). The junction had 7 bases not matched to a gene; V was cut back by 0 bases and J by 7 bases. The DNA of the CDR3 is TGCGCCAGCAGTGAGTCGATTAGCGGGGGTATGAATGAGCAGTTCTTC. Its translation: CASSESISGGMNEQFF.

The chain employs TRBV27 and TRBJ2-2, with 10 bases identical to TRBD2. This CDR3 has 15 residues. Germline V CDR1 and CDR2: MNHEY, SMNVEV (reference sequence). Losses at the gene ends were 6 bases for V and 4 bases for J; bases not matched to a gene: 5. The CDR3 nucleotides are TGTGCCAGCAGGATAGCGGGAGGACTCACCGGGGAGCTGTTTTTT. Translated, it gives CASRIAGGLTGELFF.

The chain uses TRBV5-1 and TRBJ2-1; the D gene is possibly TRBD2 (6 bases). The germline V gene encodes CDR1 SGHRS and CDR2 YFSETQ. V was trimmed by 0 bases and J by 2 bases, leaving 9 bases between them. The CDR3 is 15 residues long. The CDR3 bases are TGCGCCAGCAGCTTGGCGGCTAGCGCCTACAATGAGCAGTTCTTC. It encodes CASSLAASAYNEQFF.

This clone was seen a few times. The CDR3 DNA follows: TGTGCCAGCAAGAGGACAGGGGGAAGGGAGACCCAGTACTTC. Protein: CASKRTGGRETQYF. The chain has TRBV7-9 and TRBJ2-5, with TRBD1 matching over 10 bases. Germline V CDR1 and CDR2: SEHNR, FQNEAQ (reference sequence). Germline trimming cut 7 bases from V and 5 bases from J; bases unmatched to any gene: 7. This CDR3 is 14 amino acids long.

This chain joins TRBV27 and TRBJ2-3; TRBD2 agrees at 12 bases. The V gene's germline CDR1 is MNHEY and CDR2 SMNVEV (reference sequence). V shed 3 bases and J 6 bases; nucleotides not matched to a gene: 7. This CDR3 comprises 16 residues. The CDR3 DNA sequence: TGTGCCAGCAGTTTCTCTCTAGCGGGGGGGCTGGATACGCAGTATTTT. Translating gives CASSFSLAGGLDTQYF.

This clone occurred once. The chain links TRBV19 to TRBJ1-3; D possibly corresponds to TRBD1 (5 bases). This CDR3 is 16 amino acids long. CDR1 and CDR2 from the germline V gene are LNHDA and SQIVND (reference sequence). Trimming pared 3 bases from V and 0 bases from J, leaving 12 bases between. The CDR3 is CASSIVGLSSGNTIYF. The CDR3 bases are TGTGCCAGTAGTATTGTGGGGCTCTCCTCTGGAAACACCATATATTTT.

The chain joins TRBV6-4 to TRBJ1-5, with D unclear. Trimming stripped 4 bases from V and 1 base from J, with 5 bases between. The CDR3 loop spans 13 amino acids. The germline gives CDR1 MRHNA, CDR2 SNTAGT. CDR3 in amino acids: CASSVSSNQPQHF. In DNA form, the CDR3 reads TGTGCCAGCAGTGTAAGCAGCAATCAGCCCCAGCATTTT.

V usage is TRBV7-9 and J usage is TRBJ1-2; tentative D call: TRBD1 (6 bases). CDR1 is SEHNR and CDR2 is FQNEAQ in the germline V gene (reference sequence). Trimming shortened V by 5 bases and J by 2 bases, and 12 bases separated the two germline ends. The CDR3 covers 14 residues. The CDR3 DNA reads as TGTGCCAGCAGCCCACAGGGTGGGAACTATGGCTACACCTTC. It is translated as CASSPQGGNYGYTF.